The subject of this entry is one T cell receptor beta chain. Its antigen remains unknown. TCRdb reprocessed the 5' RACE reads and keeps a single row for each CDR3 protein, giving no DNA. The sample data list approximately 170,000 distinct CDR3 sequences. The data originate from a study of T cells expressing NK-cell markers. Germline V lookup: CDR1 MNHNS, CDR2 SASEGT. The CDR3 extends over 16 amino acids. Study observations and caveats: Uncertainty persisted over the HCMV specificity of expanded NKG2C+ T cell clones.

The chain links TRBV6-1 to TRBJ2-2; TCRdb's D call of TRBD1 is untestable without DNA. Material for sequencing was blood T cells: a sorted CD56 or NKG2C T cell subset, CD4+ or CD8+ T cells, or bulk PBMC T cells (not recorded which). The sequence was obtained from a man between 18 and 69 years old in good health. CDR3 protein: CASRGSGQGVTGELFF.